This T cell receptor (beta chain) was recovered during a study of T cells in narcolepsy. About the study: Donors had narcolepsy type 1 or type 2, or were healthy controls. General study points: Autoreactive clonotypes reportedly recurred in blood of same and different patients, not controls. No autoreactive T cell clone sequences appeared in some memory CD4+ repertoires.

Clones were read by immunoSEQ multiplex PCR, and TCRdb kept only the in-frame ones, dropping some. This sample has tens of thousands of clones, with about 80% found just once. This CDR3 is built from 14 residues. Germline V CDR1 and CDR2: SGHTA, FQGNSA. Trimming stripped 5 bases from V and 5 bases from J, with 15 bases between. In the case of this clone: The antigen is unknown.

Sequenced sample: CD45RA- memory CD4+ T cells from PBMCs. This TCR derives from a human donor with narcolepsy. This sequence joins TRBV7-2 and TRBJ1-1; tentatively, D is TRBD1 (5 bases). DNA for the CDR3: TGTGCCAGCAGCCTACAGGAGGGGAGGACTGAAGCTTTCTTT. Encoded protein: CASSLQEGRTEAFF.